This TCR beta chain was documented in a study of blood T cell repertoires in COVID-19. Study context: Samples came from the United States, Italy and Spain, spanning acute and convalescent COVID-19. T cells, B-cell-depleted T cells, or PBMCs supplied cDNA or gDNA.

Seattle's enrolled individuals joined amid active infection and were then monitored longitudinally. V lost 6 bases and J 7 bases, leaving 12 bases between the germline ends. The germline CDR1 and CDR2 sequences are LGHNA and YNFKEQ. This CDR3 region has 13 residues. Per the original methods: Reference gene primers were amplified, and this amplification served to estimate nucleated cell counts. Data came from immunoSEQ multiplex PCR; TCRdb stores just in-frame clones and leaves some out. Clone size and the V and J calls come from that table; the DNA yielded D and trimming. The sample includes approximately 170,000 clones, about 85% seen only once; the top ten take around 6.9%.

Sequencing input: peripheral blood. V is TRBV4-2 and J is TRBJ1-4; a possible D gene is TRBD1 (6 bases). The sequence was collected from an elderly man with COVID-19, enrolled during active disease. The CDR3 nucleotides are TGTGCCAGCAGGGGGGGGGCCGGTGAAAAACTGTTTTTT. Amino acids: CASRGGAGEKLFF.